This TCR beta chain is drawn from a study of T cell changes during pregnancy in multiple sclerosis. CDR3 size: 13 residues. The germline V gene has CDR1 MDHEN and CDR2 SYDVKM. With 8 bases removed from V and 2 bases from J, the gap between germline ends came to 9 bases. Generated by immunoSEQ multiplex PCR, the TCRdb table keeps only in-frame clones and is missing some. Altogether fewer than 150,000 clones are present, around 97% being singletons, with the ten largest covering 0.44%. This TCR was recovered from a female donor with multiple sclerosis, enrolled in a pregnancy study. This chain joins TRBV28 and TRBJ1-4; D gene uncertain. Here the sequenced sample was peripheral blood, taken after pregnancy. The CDR3 sequence is CASLEATNEKLFF. The DNA for the CDR3 is TGTGCCAGCTTGGAGGCGACTAATGAAAAACTGTTTTTT. The entire variable domain, with the rest obtained from reference TRBV28 and TRBJ1-4, is as follows: DVKVTQSSRYLVKRTGEKVFLECVQDMDHENMFWYRQDPGLGLRLIYFSYDVKMKEKGDIPEGYSVSREKKERFSLILESASTNQTSMYLCASLEATNEKLFFGSGTQLSVL.